The TCR beta chain described here comes from a study of identifying expanded T cells in peripheral blood. Germline V gene lookup returns CDR1 SGHNT and CDR2 YYREEE (reference sequence). V gave up 1 base and J gave up 1 base, with 14 bases separating them. This CDR3 is built from 16 residues. Assay used: immunoSEQ multiplex PCR; TCRdb lists only in-frame clones, some missing. The sample lists approximately 100,000 clones, around 89% occurring once. The source material was blood. This chain joins TRBV5-4 and TRBJ1-2; D possibly corresponds to TRBD1 (5 bases). This clonotype originated in a person aged 18 to 75 in good health. The CDR3 DNA follows: TGTGCCAGCAGCTTGCGGGGGACGACGTATAACTATGGCTACACCTTC. This codes for CASSLRGTTYNYGYTF.